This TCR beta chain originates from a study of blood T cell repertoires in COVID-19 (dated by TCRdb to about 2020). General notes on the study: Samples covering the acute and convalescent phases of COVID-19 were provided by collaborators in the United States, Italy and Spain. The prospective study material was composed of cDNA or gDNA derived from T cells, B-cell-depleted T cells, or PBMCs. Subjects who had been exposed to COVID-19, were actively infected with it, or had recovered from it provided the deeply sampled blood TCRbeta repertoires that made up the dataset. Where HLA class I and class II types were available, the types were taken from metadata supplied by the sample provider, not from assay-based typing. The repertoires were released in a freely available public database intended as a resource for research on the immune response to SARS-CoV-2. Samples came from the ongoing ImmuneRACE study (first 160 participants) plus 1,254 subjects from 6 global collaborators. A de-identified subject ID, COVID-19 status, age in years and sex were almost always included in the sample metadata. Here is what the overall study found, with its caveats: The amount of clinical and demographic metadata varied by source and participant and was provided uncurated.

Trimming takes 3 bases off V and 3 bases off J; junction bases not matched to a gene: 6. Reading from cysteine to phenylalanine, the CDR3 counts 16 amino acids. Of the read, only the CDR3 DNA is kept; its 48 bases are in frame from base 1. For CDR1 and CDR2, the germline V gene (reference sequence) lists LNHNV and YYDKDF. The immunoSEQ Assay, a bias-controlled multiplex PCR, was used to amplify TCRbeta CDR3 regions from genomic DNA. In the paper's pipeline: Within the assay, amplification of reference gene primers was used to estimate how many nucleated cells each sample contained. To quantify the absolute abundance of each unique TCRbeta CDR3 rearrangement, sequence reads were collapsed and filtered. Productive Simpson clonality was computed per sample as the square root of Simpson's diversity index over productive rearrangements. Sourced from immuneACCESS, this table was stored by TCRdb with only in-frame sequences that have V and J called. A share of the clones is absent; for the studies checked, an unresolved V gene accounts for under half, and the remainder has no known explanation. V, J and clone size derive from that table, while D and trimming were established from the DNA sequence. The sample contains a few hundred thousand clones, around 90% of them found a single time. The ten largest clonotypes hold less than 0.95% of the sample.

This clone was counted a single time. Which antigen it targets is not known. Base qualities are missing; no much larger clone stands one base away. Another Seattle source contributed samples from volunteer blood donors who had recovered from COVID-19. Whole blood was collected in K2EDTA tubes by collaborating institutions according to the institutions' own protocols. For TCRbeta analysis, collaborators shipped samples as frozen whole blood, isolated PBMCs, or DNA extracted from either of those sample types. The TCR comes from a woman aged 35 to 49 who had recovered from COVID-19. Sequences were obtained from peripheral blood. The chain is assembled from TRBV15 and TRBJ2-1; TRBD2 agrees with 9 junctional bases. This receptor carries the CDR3 CATSSLLAGSYNEQFF. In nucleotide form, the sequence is TGTGCCACCAGCAGTCTCCTAGCGGGAAGCTACAATGAGCAGTTCTTC.